The source of this TCR beta chain is a study of cytomegalovirus exposure and HLA in healthy donors. The CDR3 contains 14 residues. Unmatched junction bases numbered 11, after V lost 7 bases and J lost 7 bases. From germline, CDR1 is SNHLY and CDR2 FYNNEI. The study's findings and limits: A later analysis reportedly identified an Asian-associated ancestry cluster as carrying fewer N-insertions than the approximately 670-donor mean. Follow-up analysis found HLA locus-dependent TCR association rates, highest for DRB1 and lowest for HLA-C.

PCR involved 60 Vbeta and 13 Jbeta primers. The repertoire was sequenced with immunoSEQ multiplex PCR; TCRdb's copy has only in-frame clones and lacks some. The sample carries over 200,000 clones, 70% to 80% recorded once. In this sample, this clone turned up a few times. Its specificity is unknown. This sequence joins TRBV2 and TRBJ1-2; 8 positions agree with TRBD1. The TCR originated in a woman aged 60-70 years in good health and CMV-seropositive. The material sequenced was PBMCs. The CDR3, as DNA: TGTGCCAGCACTTTACAGGGGGTCGCCTCTGGCTACACCTTC. The encoded protein is CASTLQGVASGYTF.